Presented here are 4 T cell receptor beta chains from one specimen sequenced in a study of CD8 T cells in ankylosing spondylitis. TCRdb analysed the 5' RACE reads with MiXCR anew, one entry per CDR3 protein. In the table there are 85,000 to 100,000 distinct CDR3 sequences, almost 8.5% of which are singletons. Sequenced: blood, either unsorted or a sorted T cell fraction (not recorded which). The receptors shown here come from a male donor with ankylosing spondylitis or in good health (not recorded which).

This clonotype has more than one count but fewer than ten. Here the CDR3 reads CASSIASGSSYEQYF. DNA for the CDR3: TGTGCCAGTAGTATAGCTAGCGGGAGTTCCTACGAGCAGTACTTC. The chain recombines TRBV19 with TRBJ2-7, with 10 nucleotides matching TRBD2. This CDR3 contains 15 residues. V shed 1 base, J shed 1 base, and the junction held 1 base outside the gene matches. Germline lookup yields CDR1 LNHDA and CDR2 SQIVND (reference sequence).

There are many counts of this clonotype. The chain employs TRBV5-4 and TRBJ1-5; a possible D gene is TRBD1 (5 bases). V was shortened by 4 bases and J by 3 bases, with 11 bases between the two germline ends. The CDR3 extends over 14 amino acids. Looked up from germline, CDR1 is SGHNT and CDR2 is YYREEE (reference sequence). The CDR3 reads CASSDPDTNQPQHF. The CDR3 DNA reads as TGTGCCAGCAGCGACCCGGACACCAATCAGCCCCAGCATTTT.

This clonotype was recorded at least ten times. The chain employs TRBV7-2 and TRBJ2-5, with 9 bases identical to TRBD2. Germline values: CDR1 SGHTA, CDR2 FQGNSA. CDR3 size: 13 residues. V lost 6 bases to trimming and J lost 4 bases; unmatched junction nucleotides: 3. CDR3 loop: CASRRTSAETQYF. As DNA, the CDR3 is TGTGCCAGCAGACGGACTAGCGCAGAGACCCAGTACTTC.

This clonotype occurred a few times. The CDR3 sequence: CASSYGAGDYNEQFF. The DNA for the CDR3 is TGTGCCAGCAGTTACGGGGCAGGGGATTACAATGAGCAGTTCTTC. V gene TRBV6-2 or TRBV6-3 combines with J gene TRBJ2-1, with a possible D match to TRBD1 (6 bases). Deletions cut 2 bases from V and 4 bases from J, with 12 bases between. CDR1 MNHEY and CDR2 SVGEGT come from the germline V gene. This CDR3 comprises 15 residues.